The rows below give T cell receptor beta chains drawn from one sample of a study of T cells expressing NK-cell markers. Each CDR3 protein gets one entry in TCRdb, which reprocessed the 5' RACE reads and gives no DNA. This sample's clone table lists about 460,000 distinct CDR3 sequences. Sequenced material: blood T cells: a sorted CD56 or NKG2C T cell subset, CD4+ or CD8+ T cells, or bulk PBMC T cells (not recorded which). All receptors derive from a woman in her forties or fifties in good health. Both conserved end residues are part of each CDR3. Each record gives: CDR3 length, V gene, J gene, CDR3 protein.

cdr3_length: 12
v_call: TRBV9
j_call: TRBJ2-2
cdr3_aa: CASSTQTGELFF

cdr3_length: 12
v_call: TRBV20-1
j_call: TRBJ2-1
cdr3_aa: CSGEAPSDEQFF

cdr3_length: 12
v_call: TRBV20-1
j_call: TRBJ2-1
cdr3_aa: CSARTGGNEQFF

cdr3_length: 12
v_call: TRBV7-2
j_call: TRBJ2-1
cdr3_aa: CASSPPRVEQFF

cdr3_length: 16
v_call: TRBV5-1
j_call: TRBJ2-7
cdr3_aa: CASRSLTGEFPYEQYF

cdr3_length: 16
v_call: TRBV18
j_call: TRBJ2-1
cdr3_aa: CASSPPMLAGEVRKFF

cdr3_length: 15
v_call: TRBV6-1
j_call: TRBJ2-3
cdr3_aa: CASSADRDPTDTQYF

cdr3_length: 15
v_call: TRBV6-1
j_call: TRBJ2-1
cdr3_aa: CAINSGTSEYNEQFF

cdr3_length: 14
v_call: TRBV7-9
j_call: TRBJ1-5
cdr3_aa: CASTQDSAGQPQHF

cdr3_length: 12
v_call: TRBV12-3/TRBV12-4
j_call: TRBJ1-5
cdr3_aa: CATRVGNQPQHF

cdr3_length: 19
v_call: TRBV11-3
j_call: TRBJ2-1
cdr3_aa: CASSPGTSGRAGSYNEQFF

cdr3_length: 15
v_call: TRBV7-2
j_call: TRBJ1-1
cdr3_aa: CASSTKTGGNTEAFF

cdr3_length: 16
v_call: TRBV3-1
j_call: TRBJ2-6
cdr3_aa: CASSQRGPYGANVLTF

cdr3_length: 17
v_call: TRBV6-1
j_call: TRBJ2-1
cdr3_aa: CASSGEGARAHENEQFF

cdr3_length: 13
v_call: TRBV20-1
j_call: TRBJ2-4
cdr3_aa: CSASSGSKNIQYF

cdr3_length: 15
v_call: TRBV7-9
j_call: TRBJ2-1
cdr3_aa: CASSSGTPSSNEQFF

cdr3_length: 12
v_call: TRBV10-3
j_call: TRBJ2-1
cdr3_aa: CARLAGRNEQFF

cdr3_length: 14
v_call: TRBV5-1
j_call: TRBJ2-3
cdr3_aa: CASSLSPHRDTQYF

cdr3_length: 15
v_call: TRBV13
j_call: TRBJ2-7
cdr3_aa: CASKAVGSGSNEQYF

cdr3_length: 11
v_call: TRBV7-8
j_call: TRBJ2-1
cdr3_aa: CASSSTVVTFF

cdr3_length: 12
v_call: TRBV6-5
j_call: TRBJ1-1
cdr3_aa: CASSIGNTEAFF

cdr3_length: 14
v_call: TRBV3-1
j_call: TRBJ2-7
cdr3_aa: CASSQGGLPYEQYF

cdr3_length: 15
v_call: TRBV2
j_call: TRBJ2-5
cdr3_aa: CASSGLAGSSETQYF

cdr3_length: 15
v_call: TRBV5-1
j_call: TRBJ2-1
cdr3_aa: CASSLRDGPGDEQFF

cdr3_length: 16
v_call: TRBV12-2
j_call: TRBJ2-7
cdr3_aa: CASRLAAGLAGGEQYF

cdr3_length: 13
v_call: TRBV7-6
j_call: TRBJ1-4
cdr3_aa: CASSLLPNEKLFF

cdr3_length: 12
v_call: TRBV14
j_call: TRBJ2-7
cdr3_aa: CASSQDRGAQYF

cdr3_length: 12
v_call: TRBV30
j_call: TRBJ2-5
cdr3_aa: CAWTAGRETQYF

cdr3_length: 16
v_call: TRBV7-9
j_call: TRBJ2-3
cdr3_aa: CASSQRAGGPLDTQYF

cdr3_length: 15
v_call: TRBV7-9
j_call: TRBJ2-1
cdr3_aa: CASSFRRPSYNEQFF

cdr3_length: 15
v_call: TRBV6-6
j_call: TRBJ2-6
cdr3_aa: CASSAQGPGANVLTF

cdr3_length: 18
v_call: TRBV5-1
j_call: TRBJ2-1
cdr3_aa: CASSSRTSGSLSYNEQFF

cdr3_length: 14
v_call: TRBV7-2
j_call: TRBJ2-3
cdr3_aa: CASSFWTARDTQYF

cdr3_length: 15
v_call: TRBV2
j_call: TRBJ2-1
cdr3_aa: CASWRQPSPSNEQFF

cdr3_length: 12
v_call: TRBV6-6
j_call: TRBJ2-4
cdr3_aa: CASSREGHIQYF

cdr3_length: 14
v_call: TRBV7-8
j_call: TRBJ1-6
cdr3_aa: CASSSRRGNSPLHF

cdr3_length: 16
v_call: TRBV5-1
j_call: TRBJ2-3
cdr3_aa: CASSLGKSSSTDTQYF

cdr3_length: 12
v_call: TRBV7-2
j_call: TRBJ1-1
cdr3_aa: CASSLGFTEAFF

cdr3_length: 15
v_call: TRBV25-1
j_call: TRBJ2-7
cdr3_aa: CASSPQPGQGIEQYF

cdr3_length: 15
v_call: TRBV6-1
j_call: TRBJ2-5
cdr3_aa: CASRSLEGAKETQYF

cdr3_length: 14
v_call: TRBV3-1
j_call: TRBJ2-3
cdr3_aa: CASSPLIRSDTQYF

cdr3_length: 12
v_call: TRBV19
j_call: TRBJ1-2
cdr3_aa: CASHIGGRGYTF

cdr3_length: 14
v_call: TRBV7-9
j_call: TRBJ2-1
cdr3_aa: CASSLDQNYNEQFF

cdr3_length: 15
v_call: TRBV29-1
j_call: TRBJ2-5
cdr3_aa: CSAGTTGGMRETQYF

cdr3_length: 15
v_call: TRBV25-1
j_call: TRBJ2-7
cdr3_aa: CATESLAGPPYEQYF

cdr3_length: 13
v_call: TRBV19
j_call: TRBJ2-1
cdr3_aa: CASSPIVGSKQFF

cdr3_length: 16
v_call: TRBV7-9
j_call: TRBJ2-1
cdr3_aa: CASSPQRPGSYNEQFF

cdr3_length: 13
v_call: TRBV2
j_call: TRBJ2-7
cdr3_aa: CASRTSGTNEQYF

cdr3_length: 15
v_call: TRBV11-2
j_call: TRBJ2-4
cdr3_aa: CASSLGGGAKNIQYF

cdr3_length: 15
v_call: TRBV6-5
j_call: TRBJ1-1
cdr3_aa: CASRNGFSSNTEAFF

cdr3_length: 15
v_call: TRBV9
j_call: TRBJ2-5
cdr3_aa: CASSDQGLGGGTQYF

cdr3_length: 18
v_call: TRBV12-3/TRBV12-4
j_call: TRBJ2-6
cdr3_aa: CASSSLGLAGAGANVLTF

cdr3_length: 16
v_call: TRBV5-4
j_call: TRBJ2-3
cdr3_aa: CASSLEGTTHTDTQYF